The TCR beta chain under discussion was sequenced for a study of blood T cell repertoires in COVID-19. Study summary: The United States, Italy and Spain were the sources of the acute and convalescent COVID-19 samples. T cells, B-cell-depleted T cells, or PBMCs provided the cDNA or gDNA that served as material.

In the original workflow: Estimated nucleated cell counts came from reference gene primer amplification. TCRdb keeps only in-frame clones here, not all; method: immunoSEQ multiplex PCR. V and J calls and clone size are as listed in that table; D and trimming were resolved from the DNA. The sample records 200,000 to 300,000 clones, around 86% being singletons. Trimming removed 0 bases from V and 0 bases from J; junction bases left unmatched: 10. There are 19 residues in the CDR3. Germline assignment: CDR1 SGHTS and CDR2 YDEGEE. The V call is TRBV5-8, the J call TRBJ2-2, with TRBD1 identical over 8 bases. The clonotype was recovered from a man aged 40-55 years who had recovered from COVID-19. The source material was peripheral blood. The CDR3 is CASSLAGARQGPNTGELFF. In nucleotides, the CDR3 is TGTGCCAGCAGCTTGGCGGGAGCCAGACAGGGGCCGAACACCGGGGAGCTGTTTTTT.